These 16 T cell receptor beta chains were sequenced from one sample in a study of OX40 agonist ivuxolimab in advanced cancers. Sequencing was performed with immunoSEQ multiplex PCR; in TCRdb, only in-frame clones are kept and a portion is missing. The data contain about 76,000 clones, 85% to 90% of them seen just once; the ten biggest clones take up roughly 2.5%. Source: CD4+ or CD8+ T cells sorted from blood, taken in a trial of the OX40 agonist ivuxolimab. The origin of the receptors is an adult with an advanced solid tumor such as melanoma, head and neck, liver or kidney cancer.

The chain links TRBV4-1 to TRBJ1-4; TRBD1 aligns across 7 bases. CDR3 length: 14 residues. Trimming at V came to 3 bases and at J to 8 bases, leaving 6 bases not matched to a gene. Germline lookup yields CDR1 MGHRA and CDR2 YSYEKL. CDR3 in DNA: TGCGCCAGCAGCCACCGGGACAGTTCAGAAAAACTGTTTTTT. Protein product: CASSHRDSSEKLFF.

The chain joins TRBV28 to TRBJ2-7; possible D gene TRBD2, 6 bases. The CDR3 has 14 residues. CDR1 and CDR2 from the germline V gene are MDHEN and SYDVKM. V was shortened by 1 base and J by 7 bases, with 14 bases between the two germline ends. The CDR3 nucleotides read TGTGCCAGCAGTTTATCCGGCCAGGGAGGAGAGCAGTACTTC. Protein product: CASSLSGQGGEQYF. Together with reference TRBV28 and TRBJ2-7, the CDR3 gives the full variable domain: DVKVTQSSRYLVKRTGEKVFLECVQDMDHENMFWYRQDPGLGLRLIYFSYDVKMKEKGDIPEGYSVSREKKERFSLILESASTNQTSMYLCASSLSGQGGEQYFGPGTRLTVT.

V and J are TRBV2 and TRBJ2-1; D is unclear. Germline V gives CDR1 SNHLY, CDR2 FYNNEI. The CDR3 loop spans 11 amino acids. The ends were cut back, 1 base at V and 9 bases at J, with 4 bases in the middle. The CDR3 DNA is TGTGCCAGCAGTGAAGAAATTGAGCAGTTCTTC. This encodes CASSEEIEQFF.

This chain uses TRBV20-1 with TRBJ1-6; D not resolved. V dropped 7 bases and J dropped 9 bases, with 7 bases sitting between them. The CDR3 is 10 residues long. Looked up from germline, CDR1 is DFQATT and CDR2 is SNEGSKA (reference sequence). The CDR3 DNA sequence: TGCAGTGTAGGTTCTTCACCCCTCCACTTT. Translation: CSVGSSPLHF.

The chain carries TRBV7-3 and TRBJ2-1, with D perhaps TRBD2 (6 bases). V was clipped by 4 bases and J by 0 bases, with 13 bases between them. Germline CDR1 is SGHTA and CDR2 is FQGTGA. The CDR3 covers 16 residues. In DNA, the CDR3 is TGTGCCAGCAGCTCCCTGGGGGGTGGCTCCTACAATGAGCAGTTCTTC. Translation: CASSSLGGGSYNEQFF.

V gene TRBV9 combines with J gene TRBJ2-1; 8 bases fit TRBD2. The CDR3 is 16 amino acids. The germline CDR1 and CDR2 sequences are SGDLS and YYNGEE. V was pared by 3 bases and J by 0 bases, with 5 bases of the junction left unmatched. CDR3 amino acids: CASSERGSSSYNEQFF. CDR3 in DNA: TGTGCCAGCAGCGAGCGGGGGTCCAGCTCCTACAATGAGCAGTTCTTC.

A few counts support this clone. V usage is TRBV27 and J usage is TRBJ2-3; D not resolved. Between the trimmed V and J ends, which lost 6 bases and 1 base, there was a span of 2 bases. The CDR3 runs 11 residues. CDR1 is MNHEY, CDR2 SMNVEV, per germline (reference sequence). In DNA form, the CDR3 reads TGTGCCAGCAGAGGCACAGATACGCAGTATTTT. Protein sequence: CASRGTDTQYF.

CDR3 DNA sequence: TGTGCCAGCAGTGCCCCTACCTTTACCGGGTTGAAGACCCAGTACTTC. Its protein is CASSAPTFTGLKTQYF. This sequence joins TRBV6-1 and TRBJ2-5; D call uncertain. CDR3 length: 16 residues. V was trimmed by 4 bases and J by 6 bases, leaving 21 bases between them. From germline, CDR1 is MNHNS and CDR2 SASEGT.

J is TRBJ2-3 and V is TRBV7-2; D not certain. The CDR3 runs to 13 residues. Germline values: CDR1 SGHTA, CDR2 FQGNSA. Deletions cut 3 bases from V and 6 bases from J, with 10 bases between. CDR3 sequence: CASSLRSSDTQYF. The CDR3 DNA reads TGTGCCAGCAGCTTGAGGAGCTCGGATACGCAGTATTTT.

This clone has a handful of counts. This chain joins TRBV4-2 and TRBJ2-5, with 7 bases aligning to TRBD1. In germline, CDR1 is LGHNA, CDR2 YNFKEQ. The CDR3 sequence is 14 residues long. The ends lost 3 bases at V and 5 bases at J; junction bases unmatched: 6. This chain's CDR3 is CASSHEGAGETQYF. The CDR3, as DNA: TGTGCCAGCAGCCATGAGGGGGCAGGGGAGACCCAGTACTTC.

The J gene is TRBJ2-7, the V gene TRBV28; D gene unclear. Germline CDR1 MDHEN, CDR2 SYDVKM. Trimming stripped 5 bases from V and 7 bases from J, with 12 bases between. The CDR3 spans 12 residues. CDR3 sequence (DNA): TGTGCCAGCAGTCCCGGGTATGGAGAGCAGTACTTC. It is translated as CASSPGYGEQYF.

V usage is TRBV11-3 and J usage is TRBJ2-5, with a tentative D call TRBD2 (5 bases). CDR1 SGHNT and CDR2 YENEEA come from the germline V gene. Deletions cut 0 bases from V and 6 bases from J, with 8 bases between. The CDR3 loop spans 13 amino acids. In DNA form, the CDR3 reads TGTGCCAGCAGCTTAGAAGTAGCGAAGACCCAGTACTTC. This codes for CASSLEVAKTQYF.

This rearrangement joins TRBV6-1 to TRBJ2-1, with D possibly TRBD1 on 6 matching bases. CDR1 is MNHNS and CDR2 is SASEGT in the germline V gene. The V gene lost 8 bases and the J gene lost 6 bases, with 20 bases spanning the gap. The CDR3 loop spans 15 amino acids. CDR3: CASGGWGMGGNEQFF. The CDR3 nucleotides are TGTGCCAGCGGGGGCTGGGGAATGGGTGGCAATGAGCAGTTCTTC.

The genes are TRBV7-9 and TRBJ1-6, with unresolved D. This CDR3 spans 11 amino acids. V gave up 1 base and J gave up 12 bases, with 4 bases separating them. Germline CDR1 and CDR2: SEHNR and FQNEAQ (reference sequence). CDR3 protein: CASSLVGPLHF. CDR3 coding DNA: TGTGCCAGCAGCTTAGTTGGACCCCTCCACTTT.

This clone was seen just once. The chain joins TRBV6-5 to TRBJ2-3; 7 bases are a match to TRBD1. The CDR3 loop spans 15 amino acids. The ends lost 2 bases at V and 4 bases at J; junction bases unmatched: 6. Germline V lookup: CDR1 MNHEY, CDR2 SVGAGI. CDR3 sequence (DNA): TGTGCCAGCAGTTACGAAGGGGGCTTGGCAGATACGCAGTATTTT. This translates into CASSYEGGLADTQYF.

This chain joins TRBV7-9 and TRBJ2-7, with 8 bases identical to TRBD1. The CDR3 is made up of 14 amino acids. CDR1 is SEHNR, CDR2 FQNEAQ, per germline (reference sequence). J lost 1 base, V lost 4 bases, and 3 bases had no gene match. CDR3 protein: CASSSQGGSYEQYV. CDR3 coding DNA: TGTGCCAGCAGCTCACAGGGGGGTTCCTACGAGCAGTACGTC.